The rows below give T cell receptor beta chains drawn from one sample of a study of shared clonotypes between healthy human individuals. Generated by immunoSEQ multiplex PCR, the TCRdb table keeps only in-frame clones and is missing some. The sample yields 400,000 to 500,000 clones, roughly four fifths seen once. The sample consisted of PBMCs. All receptors derive from a woman in her thirties or forties in good health. Some clones in this sample may be carry-over from other donors' samples. Both conserved end residues are trimmed from each CDR3.

j_call: TRBJ2-5; v_call: TRBV19; cdr3_aa: ASSIDGGETQY
j_call: TRBJ1-2; v_call: TRBV6-6; cdr3_aa: ASSPTANYGYT
j_call: TRBJ1-1; v_call: TRBV7-9; cdr3_aa: ASSLVTDTEAF
j_call: TRBJ2-1; v_call: TRBV7-8; cdr3_aa: ASSRSGTSGRNEQF
j_call: TRBJ2-5; v_call: TRBV7-3; cdr3_aa: ASSPDNQETQY
j_call: TRBJ2-7; v_call: TRBV5-1; cdr3_aa: ASSLDGGRNEQY
j_call: TRBJ1-1; v_call: TRBV7-9; cdr3_aa: ASSLPGQGLVTEAF
j_call: TRBJ1-5; v_call: TRBV7-9; cdr3_aa: ASGKGGQPQH
j_call: TRBJ1-5; v_call: TRBV10-3; cdr3_aa: AIRAGANQPQH
j_call: TRBJ2-2; v_call: TRBV21-1; cdr3_aa: ASPRRQGASASTGELF
j_call: TRBJ2-3; v_call: TRBV6-1; cdr3_aa: ASNTGGFSTDTQY
j_call: TRBJ2-3; v_call: TRBV7-9; cdr3_aa: ASSPLGTDTQY
j_call: TRBJ2-2; v_call: TRBV27; cdr3_aa: ASVRAGGTGELF
j_call: -; v_call: TRBV4-2; cdr3_aa: ASSLRQGHYEQY
j_call: TRBJ1-4; v_call: TRBV5-4; cdr3_aa: ASSPYRSNEKLF
j_call: TRBJ2-7; v_call: TRBV5-1; cdr3_aa: ASSLEGYEQY
j_call: TRBJ2-7; v_call: TRBV25-1; cdr3_aa: ASSVSGSAGKQY
j_call: TRBJ2-5; v_call: TRBV5-1; cdr3_aa: ASSSRGSGETQY
j_call: TRBJ2-7; v_call: TRBV11-2; cdr3_aa: ASSPIGQAGEQY
j_call: TRBJ2-7; v_call: TRBV28; cdr3_aa: ASSSSSATYEQY
j_call: TRBJ1-2; v_call: TRBV5-6; cdr3_aa: ASSTGGGNGYT
j_call: TRBJ2-5; v_call: TRBV5-1; cdr3_aa: ASSFQAREGETQY
j_call: TRBJ2-3; v_call: TRBV29-1; cdr3_aa: SVEVGGLQDTQY
j_call: TRBJ1-2; v_call: TRBV4-3; cdr3_aa: ASSQDAGGWQKYYGYT
j_call: TRBJ2-1; v_call: TRBV7-9; cdr3_aa: ASRGRSNEQF
j_call: TRBJ1-5; v_call: TRBV19; cdr3_aa: ASSGGGANNQPQH
j_call: TRBJ1-2; v_call: TRBV5-1; cdr3_aa: ASRLETGGSSGYT
j_call: TRBJ2-3; v_call: TRBV5-8; cdr3_aa: ASSGGQGLTDTQY
j_call: TRBJ2-2; v_call: TRBV5-6; cdr3_aa: ASSLYRDLNTGELF
j_call: TRBJ2-7; v_call: TRBV29-1; cdr3_aa: SARDSSYEQY
j_call: TRBJ1-1; v_call: TRBV29-1; cdr3_aa: SAFDRDTEAF
j_call: TRBJ2-1; v_call: TRBV28; cdr3_aa: ASNPAGGGNNEQF
j_call: TRBJ2-2; v_call: TRBV5-1; cdr3_aa: ASSQGSGGRYRELF
j_call: TRBJ2-7; v_call: TRBV10-3; cdr3_aa: AISDSRGEGTREQY
j_call: TRBJ2-7; v_call: TRBV7-2; cdr3_aa: ASSPTAGDRGEQY
j_call: TRBJ1-4; v_call: TRBV5-1; cdr3_aa: ASSLETGGVEKLF
j_call: TRBJ2-1; v_call: TRBV7-2; cdr3_aa: ASSRDGIDNEQF
j_call: TRBJ1-1; v_call: TRBV11-2; cdr3_aa: ASSFRQMNTEAF
j_call: TRBJ2-1; v_call: TRBV29-1; cdr3_aa: SVAVTSGPLYNEQF